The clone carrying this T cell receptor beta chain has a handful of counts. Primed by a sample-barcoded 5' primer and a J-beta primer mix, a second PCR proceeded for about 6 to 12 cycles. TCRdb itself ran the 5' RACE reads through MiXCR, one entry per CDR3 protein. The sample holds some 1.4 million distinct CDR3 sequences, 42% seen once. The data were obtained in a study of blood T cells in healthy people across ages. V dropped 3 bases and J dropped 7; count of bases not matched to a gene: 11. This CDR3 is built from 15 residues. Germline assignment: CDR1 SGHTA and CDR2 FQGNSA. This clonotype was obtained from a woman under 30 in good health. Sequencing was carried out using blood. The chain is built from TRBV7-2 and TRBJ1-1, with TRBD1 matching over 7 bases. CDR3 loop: CASSFLYQGDIEAFF. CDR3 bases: TGTGCCAGCAGCTTTCTCTATCAGGGGGACATTGAAGCTTTCTTT.